One sample yielded the 25 T cell receptor beta chains listed below, sequenced in a study of T cells in Graves' hyperthyroidism and ophthalmopathy. Researchers took RNA transcripts and amplified the TCR beta CDR3 regions from them. The TCR CDR3 was amplified in a first-round RT-PCR using the HTBI primer set. TCRdb reprocessed the multiplex PCR reads via MiXCR and lists one record per CDR3 protein. The sample yields about 560,000 distinct CDR3 sequences, roughly 50% seen once. Sequences were obtained from peripheral blood or thyroid tissue (not recorded which). The receptors here all came from a woman aged 18-29 years with Graves' hyperthyroidism.

V gene TRBV5-1 combines with J gene TRBJ2-7, with D maybe TRBD2 (6 bases). V dropped 4 bases and J dropped 2 bases, with 10 bases sitting between them. The CDR3 is made up of 13 amino acids. CDR1 and CDR2 from the germline V gene are SGHRS and YFSETQ. The CDR3 loop is CASSGRTPYEQYF. DNA for the CDR3: TGCGCCAGCAGCGGGAGGACTCCCTACGAGCAGTACTTC.

The V gene is TRBV25-1, the J gene TRBJ2-7; the D gene is possibly TRBD1 (5 bases). CDR1 MGHDK and CDR2 SYGVNS come from the germline V gene. V lost 1 base and J lost 5, with 18 bases in between. The CDR3 has 16 amino acids. CDR3 in DNA: TGTGCCAGCAGTGAATTCTTAGGCGGCAGGGTCGACGAGCAGTACTTC. Translation gives CASSEFLGGRVDEQYF.

Only a few counts were recorded for this clonotype. The chain combines TRBV7-9 with TRBJ2-7, with 8 bases lining up with TRBD1. The CDR3 consists of 15 residues. Germline lookup yields CDR1 SEHNR and CDR2 FQNEAQ (reference sequence). V lost 5 bases to trimming and J lost 5 bases; unmatched junction nucleotides: 11. The CDR3 spells CASSHPRDRIHEQYF. CDR3 bases: TGTGCCAGCAGCCACCCCAGGGACAGGATACACGAGCAGTACTTC.

The V and J genes are TRBV24-1 and TRBJ1-2; TRBD1 agrees at 7 bases. The CDR3 contains 14 residues. Germline V gene sequence: CDR1 KGHDR, CDR2 SFDVKD. With 0 bases clipped from V and 8 bases from J, the junction kept 5 bases outside the gene matches. This CDR3 reads CATSDLPGQDGYTF. The CDR3 nucleotides are TGTGCCACCAGTGATTTGCCCGGACAGGACGGCTACACCTTC.

V usage is TRBV2 and J usage is TRBJ1-5; D is undetermined. Trimming shortened V by 2 bases and J by 6 bases, and 11 bases separated the two germline ends. The CDR3 loop spans 14 amino acids. Germline V gene data show CDR1 as SNHLY and CDR2 as FYNNEI. The CDR3 sequence: CASSERAGSQPQHF. For the CDR3, the DNA is TGTGCCAGCAGTGAAAGGGCAGGTAGTCAGCCCCAGCATTTT.

This clonotype was seen once. This could be a read error, since a much larger clone is one nucleotide away. V gene TRBV29-1 combines with J gene TRBJ1-1; no reliable D call. CDR1 and CDR2 (germline): SQVTM, ANQGSEA. The CDR3 has 12 amino acids. CDR3 region: CSDLEWGTEASF. The DNA of the CDR3 is TGCAGCGACCTGGAATGGGGAACTGAAGCTTCCTTT.

This clonotype was picked up a small number of times. At one boundary the junction diverges from the germline segment, which might be a read error. This chain uses TRBV7-2 with TRBJ2-5; D call uncertain. Germline V gives CDR1 SGHTA, CDR2 FQGNSA. The CDR3 is 15 amino acids. The CDR3 protein is CASSKPGRRFETQYF. The CDR3 region has the DNA TGCGCCAGCAGCAAGCCTGGGCGTCGTTTTGAGACCCAGTACTTC.

The V and J genes are TRBV20-1 and TRBJ1-1, with D possibly TRBD1 on 6 matching bases. Trimming took 4 bases from V and 0 from J, leaving 12 bases between them. Per germline, CDR1 DFQATT and CDR2 SNEGSKA (reference sequence). The CDR3 runs to 14 residues. CDR3 DNA: TGCAGTGCTACTCCCGGACAGCTGAACACTGAAGCTTTCTTT. It encodes CSATPGQLNTEAFF.

This clonotype showed up just a few times. The rearrangement links TRBV7-9 to TRBJ2-7; 8 bases line up with TRBD1. The ends lost 5 bases at V and 3 bases at J; junction bases unmatched: 12. In germline, CDR1 is SEHNR, CDR2 FQNEAQ (reference sequence). This CDR3 is 16 amino acids long. This CDR3 is CASSLKQGGPYYEQYF. The DNA of the CDR3 is TGTGCCAGCAGCCTAAAACAGGGGGGCCCTTACTACGAGCAGTACTTC.

Of note for this clonotype: Its ends do not fully match the called genes, so a read error is possible. The rearrangement joins TRBV7-6 to TRBJ2-2, with D perhaps given as TRBD1 or TRBD2 (5 bases each). CDR1 is SGHVS, CDR2 FNYEAQ, per germline. The length of the CDR3 is 16 residues. The DNA of the CDR3 is TGTGCCAGCAGCTTACTAGCACCAGGGAACATCGGGGAGCTGTTTTTT. Encoded protein: CASSLLAPGNIGELFF. Together with reference TRBV7-6 and TRBJ2-2, the CDR3 gives the full variable domain: GAGVSQSPRYKVTKRGQDVALRCDPISGHVSLYWYRQALGQGPEFLTYFNYEAQQDKSGLPNDRFSAERPEGSISTLTIQRTEQRDSAMYRCASSLLAPGNIGELFFGEGSRLTVL.

The genes are TRBV7-9 and TRBJ1-1; the match to TRBD1 covers 8 bases. CDR1 SEHNR and CDR2 FQNEAQ come from the germline V gene (reference sequence). The trim removed 5 bases at V and 4 bases at J, leaving 0 bases unmatched. CDR3 size: 12 residues. The CDR3 loop reads CASSDRGTEAFF. The CDR3 DNA is TGTGCCAGCAGCGACAGGGGCACTGAAGCTTTCTTT.

This clonotype was counted a few times. The genes are TRBV7-9 and TRBJ2-2, with TRBD1 as a possible D gene (6 bases). V lost 5 bases to trimming and J lost 0 bases, with 10 bases between them. CDR1 is SEHNR and CDR2 is FQNEAQ in the germline V gene (reference sequence). The CDR3 contains 15 residues. CDR3 residues: CASSAGTTNTGELFF. The CDR3 DNA reads TGTGCCAGCAGCGCCGGGACAACGAACACCGGGGAGCTGTTTTTT.

The gene calls are TRBV20-1 and TRBJ2-5; 9 bases match TRBD1. The CDR3 loop spans 12 amino acids. The germline V gene has CDR1 DFQATT and CDR2 SNEGSKA (reference sequence). J gave up 9 bases and V 4 bases, and 6 bases lay outside the gene matches. Here the CDR3 DNA reads TGCAGTGCTAAGGACAGGGGACAGCCCCAGTACTTC. Its protein product is CSAKDRGQPQYF.

The chain carries TRBV6-1 and TRBJ2-6; no clear D gene. V was shortened by 7 bases and J by 0 bases, with 16 bases between the two germline ends. The germline gives CDR1 MNHNS, CDR2 SASEGT. The CDR3 is 17 amino acids. The CDR3 is CASKLGPEYSGANVLTF. The CDR3 DNA follows: TGTGCCAGCAAGCTCGGGCCGGAGTACTCTGGGGCCAACGTCCTGACTTTC.

This clonotype was observed a handful of times. This chain connects TRBV12-3 or TRBV12-4 to TRBJ2-7, with TRBD2 matching over 10 bases. CDR3 length equals 15 residues. Trimming took 5 bases from V and 1 from J; bases not matched to a gene: 5. CDR3 region: CASSGSSGSSYEQYF. In DNA, the CDR3 is TGTGCCAGCAGTGGCTCTAGCGGGAGTTCCTACGAGCAGTACTTC.

This clonotype was picked up a small number of times. The V call is TRBV2, the J call TRBJ1-5, with D unclear. This CDR3 is 16 amino acids long. Trimming took off 0 bases at V and 0 bases at J, with 9 bases between the two ends. Germline CDR1 reads SNHLY; CDR2 reads FYNNEI. In DNA form, the CDR3 reads TGTGCCAGCAGTGAAGCGACGACACCTAGCAATCAGCCCCAGCATTTT. Translated: CASSEATTPSNQPQHF.

The chain employs TRBV7-9 and TRBJ2-7; D may be TRBD1 (5 bases). This CDR3 has 12 residues. Trimming took 4 bases from V and 11 from J, leaving 15 bases between them. Germline loops: CDR1 SEHNR, CDR2 FQNEAQ (reference sequence). For the CDR3, the DNA is TGTGCCAGCAGCTCCCCGACAGCCGGAGAGTACTTC. It is translated as CASSSPTAGEYF.

V is TRBV7-2 and J is TRBJ2-6; 7 bases align to TRBD2. This CDR3 contains 13 residues. V shed 5 bases and J 12 bases; nucleotides not matched to a gene: 7. CDR1 is SGHTA, CDR2 FQGNSA, per germline. The CDR3 spells CASSSAGAPVLTF. The CDR3 nucleotides are TGTGCCAGCAGCAGCGCGGGAGCCCCCGTCCTGACTTTC.

This clonotype was counted a few times. This chain's CDR3 is CASSLEVGNTIYF. CDR3 DNA sequence: TGTGCCAGCAGCTTGGAGGTGGGAAACACCATATATTTT. The V and J genes are TRBV5-5 and TRBJ1-3; D not certain. The CDR3 consists of 13 residues. The V and J ends lost 0 bases and 4 bases respectively, with 5 bases between them. Germline lookup yields CDR1 SGHKS and CDR2 YYEKEE (reference sequence).

This sequence joins TRBV20-1 and TRBJ1-1; no clear D gene. The length of the CDR3 is 11 residues. Trimming stripped 3 bases from V and 4 bases from J, with 6 bases between. Germline assignment: CDR1 DFQATT and CDR2 SNEGSKA (reference sequence). CDR3 sequence: CSAREATEAFF. CDR3 coding DNA: TGCAGTGCTAGGGAGGCCACTGAAGCTTTCTTT.

This sequence joins TRBV6-1 and TRBJ2-7; D remains ambiguous. CDR3 length: 11 residues. Germline CDR1 reads MNHNS; CDR2 reads SASEGT. The V end lost 8 bases, the J end lost 6 bases, and 11 bases lay between the germline ends. CDR3 loop: CASVTGREQYF. CDR3 nucleotide sequence: TGTGCCAGCGTAACCGGGCGCGAGCAGTACTTC.

Comments on this clonotype: A much larger clone differs by one base, so this may be a read error. The V call is TRBV2, the J call TRBJ2-5; TRBD2 agrees at 9 bases. The CDR3 loop spans 14 amino acids. The germline V gene has CDR1 SNHLY and CDR2 FYNNEI. In DNA, the CDR3 is TGTGCCATCAGTATTAGCGGGAGACAAGAGACCCAGTACTTC. Protein: CAISISGRQETQYF.

The chain is built from TRBV2 and TRBJ1-2; D gene uncertain. This CDR3 contains 14 residues. Germline V gene data show CDR1 as SNHLY and CDR2 as FYNNEI. V gave up 6 bases and J gave up 7 bases, with 18 bases separating them. CDR3 nucleotides: TGTGCCAGCAGCCAAGTACTACTGGCAAGTGGCTACACCTTC. The encoded protein is CASSQVLLASGYTF.

The gene calls are TRBV10-3 and TRBJ1-5, with D possibly being TRBD1 (5 bases). Germline V gene sequence: CDR1 ENHRY, CDR2 SYGVKD. This CDR3 contains 15 residues. The V and J ends lost 10 bases and 5 bases respectively, with 21 bases between them. The CDR3 region is CASSYGGGSHQPQHF. CDR3 in DNA: TGTGCCAGCAGCTACGGGGGAGGGAGCCATCAGCCCCAGCATTTT.

The sample holds a few counts of this clonotype. The germline gene is not matched at one end of the junction; a read error may be the cause. The genes are TRBV6-1 and TRBJ1-1; D uncertain. CDR1 and CDR2 (germline): MNHNS, SASEGT. CDR3 length: 16 amino acids. CDR3 region: CAISEALRAGGTEAFF. The CDR3 DNA follows: TGTGCCATCAGTGAAGCCCTAAGGGCCGGTGGCACTGAAGCTTTCTTT.